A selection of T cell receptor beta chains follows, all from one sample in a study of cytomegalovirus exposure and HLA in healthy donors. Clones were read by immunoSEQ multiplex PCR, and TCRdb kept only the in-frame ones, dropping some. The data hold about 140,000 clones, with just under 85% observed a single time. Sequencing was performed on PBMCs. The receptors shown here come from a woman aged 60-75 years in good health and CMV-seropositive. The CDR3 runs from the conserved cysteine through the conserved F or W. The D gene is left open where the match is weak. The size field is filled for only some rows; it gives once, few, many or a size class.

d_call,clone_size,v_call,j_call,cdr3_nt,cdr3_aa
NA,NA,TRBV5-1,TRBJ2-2,TGCGCCAGCAGCTACTCCGGGACAATGAACACCGGGGAGCTGTTTTTT,CASSYSGTMNTGELFF
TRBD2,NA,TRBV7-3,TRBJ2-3,TGTGCCAGCAGCTTAGTGGGCGGGAGTCCACATACGCAGTATTTT,CASSLVGGSPHTQYF
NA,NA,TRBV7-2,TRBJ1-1,TGTGCCAGCAGCTTAGACTATGGGGCGAACACTGAAGCTTTCTTT,CASSLDYGANTEAFF
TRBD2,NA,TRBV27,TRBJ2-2,TGTGCCATCGGTAGCGGGATGAACACCGGGGAGCTGTTTTTT,CAIGSGMNTGELFF
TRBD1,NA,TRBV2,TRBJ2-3,TGTGCCAGTGAGGCAACCGGGACAGGGGCCACAGATACGCAGTATTTT,CASEATGTGATDTQYF
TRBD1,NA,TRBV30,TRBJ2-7,TGTGCCTGGAGTGCCGGACAGGGATTGTACGAGCAGTACTTC,CAWSAGQGLYEQYF
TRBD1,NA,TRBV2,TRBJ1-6,TGTGCCAGCAGCCGCCGCAGACAGGGGAATAATTCACCCCTCCACTTT,CASSRRRQGNNSPLHF
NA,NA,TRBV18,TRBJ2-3,TGTGCCAGCTCACTGGAAAGCGCAGATACGCAGTATTTT,CASSLESADTQYF
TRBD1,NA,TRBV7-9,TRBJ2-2,TGTGCCAGCAGCCCCCCGGGACAGGGCGACACCGGGGAGCTGTTTTTT,CASSPPGQGDTGELFF
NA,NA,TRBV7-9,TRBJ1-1,TGTGCCAGCAGCTTTACGGGGAGGGAAGCTTTCTTT,CASSFTGREAFF
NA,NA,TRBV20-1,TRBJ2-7,TGCAGTGAGAAGGACGGGAGAGAGCAGTACTTC,CSEKDGREQYF
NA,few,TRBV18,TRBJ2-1,TGTGCCAGCTCACCATCATGGGCAAAAGGAAACAATGAGCAGTTCTTC,CASSPSWAKGNNEQFF
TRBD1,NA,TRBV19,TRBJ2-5,TGTGCCAGTAGTATATCCGACAGGGCAGAGACCCAGTACTTC,CASSISDRAETQYF